This T cell receptor beta chain derives from a study of cytomegalovirus exposure and HLA in healthy donors. Study-wide background: The 130 or so validation repertoires used the same platform as the 600 to 750 first-cohort repertoires (as reported by a later analysis). Study-wide results and caveats: Clusters of TCRs from the first cohort tended to co-occur in the 100 to 150 validation repertoires (as a later analysis found). Reports showed the classifier diagnosing cytomegalovirus status with high specificity and sensitivity.

The table came from immunoSEQ multiplex PCR; TCRdb's copy has only in-frame clones and leaves some out. The sample carries more than 140,000 clones, around 90% recorded once. Germline V gene data show CDR1 as SGHAT and CDR2 as FQNNGV. Trimming removed 2 bases from V and 2 bases from J; junction bases left unmatched: 3. The CDR3 runs to 14 residues. A note on this clone: The antigen is undetermined.

The sample taken for sequencing was PBMCs. This clonotype was sampled from a woman under 30 in good health and CMV-seropositive. The chain combines TRBV11-2 with TRBJ2-7; 7 bases are shared with TRBD1. CDR3 loop: CASSLRDSTYEQYF. The CDR3 DNA sequence: TGTGCCAGCAGCTTAAGGGACAGTACCTACGAGCAGTACTTC.